The source of this T cell receptor (beta chain) is a study of blood T cell repertoires in COVID-19. Across the whole study: COVID-19 samples, acute and convalescent, were from the United States, Italy and Spain.

Clones were sequenced by immunoSEQ multiplex PCR, and TCRdb holds only the in-frame ones, with some missing. The sample records more than 300,000 clones, about 91% being singletons. Seattle-derived patients entered the study during active infection and were followed longitudinally. The source material was peripheral blood. The clonotype was recovered from a woman in her twenties or thirties with COVID-19, enrolled during active disease.

This CDR3 is CASGFEGTSTDTQYF. CDR3 DNA: TGTGCTAGTGGTTTCGAGGGTACTAGCACAGATACGCAGTATTTT. The rearrangement uses TRBV12-5 and TRBJ2-3, with D tentatively TRBD2 (5 bases). From germline, CDR1 is LGHNT and CDR2 FRNRAP. CDR3 length: 15 amino acids. Trimming pared 3 bases from V and 0 bases from J, leaving 10 bases between.